The sequence of this TCR beta chain was determined in a study of regulatory T cells in long-lasting Graves disease. The study's findings and limits: Sharing of public clonotypes was greater in persistent patients (about 2,500) than in new patients (fewer than 1,000). Persistent Graves' patients showed less TCR diversity than newly diagnosed patients showed. Persistent cases favored TRBV28, TRBJ1-2 and TRBJ2-5.

With iRepertoire HTBI primers and Arm-PCR of CDR3 regions, TCR beta libraries were built. TCRdb independently ran MiXCR on the multiplex PCR reads; one entry per CDR3 protein. The data contain under 400,000 distinct CDR3 sequences, about a sixth of them singletons. On this clonotype: Antigen specificity is unknown.

Time point specified: newly diagnosed GD, antithyroid drugs for less than 3 months. Making the TCR library involved RNA that had been extracted from PBMCs. The germline V and J ends were trimmed by 0 bases and 3 bases, with 9 bases remaining between them. This CDR3 region has 15 residues. From germline, CDR1 is MNHNY and CDR2 SVGAGI (reference sequence). The data also belong to a second study, concerning T cells in Graves' hyperthyroidism and ophthalmopathy. Per that paper: Peripheral blood also featured most of the thyroid clonotypes expanded above 0.001.

The chain joins TRBV6-6 to TRBJ1-3, with a tentative D call TRBD1 (5 bases). The source material was peripheral blood mononuclear cells (PBMCs), sampled at new diagnosis, from a patient treated with antithyroid drugs. The clonotype was recovered from a man aged 35 to 55 with Graves disease. The DNA for the CDR3 is TGTGCCAGCAGTTACTCGAGACAGCATGGAAACACCATATATTTT. Its protein is CASSYSRQHGNTIYF.